These T cell receptor beta chains were read from a single sample in a study of T cell responses to AZD1222 COVID-19 vaccine. The table came from immunoSEQ multiplex PCR; TCRdb's copy has only in-frame clones and leaves some out. The table shows 180,000 or so clones, with more than 75% occurring only once. The material was peripheral blood, obtained 28 days after the second AZD1222 dose. These receptors were collected from an adult who received the AZD1222 COVID-19 vaccine. Each CDR3 is given with its conserved first and last residue. The D gene is left open where the match is weak. Expanded clones get a size class; other rows say once, few or many, or leave the size out.

>TRBD2|.|16|TRBJ2-3|TRBV5-1
CASSLSGREMTDTQYF
TGCGCCAGCAGCCTCTCTGGGCGGGAGATGACAGATACGCAGTATTTT
>.|few|15|TRBJ1-1|TRBV12-5
CASGPAGPMNTEAFF
TGTGCTAGTGGCCCTGCAGGGCCTATGAACACTGAAGCTTTCTTT
>TRBD1|.|16|TRBJ2-7|TRBV6-6
CASSHSSGQGSYEQYF
TGTGCCAGCAGCCACTCTTCGGGACAGGGGTCCTACGAGCAGTACTTC
>.|.|13|TRBJ2-5|TRBV19
CASSGSYKETQYF
TGTGCCAGTAGTGGAAGTTACAAAGAGACCCAGTACTTC
>.|.|15|TRBJ1-3|TRBV27
CASSFSAGNRNPIYF
TGTGCCAGCAGTTTCTCTGCAGGGAATCGGAATCCCATATATTTT
>.|.|16|TRBJ2-2|TRBV11-1
CASSLRRKGGTGELFF
TGTGCCAGCAGCTTAAGAAGGAAAGGGGGGACCGGGGAGCTGTTTTTT
>TRBD1|.|14|TRBJ2-3|TRBV5-1
CASYRDRGANTQYF
TGCGCCAGCTACCGGGACAGGGGTGCGAATACGCAGTATTTT
>TRBD2|.|18|TRBJ2-2|TRBV9
CASSVVSSGRPRAGELFF
TGTGCCAGCAGCGTAGTGTCTAGCGGGCGCCCCCGTGCCGGGGAGCTGTTTTTT
>.|once|15|TRBJ2-7|TRBV5-1
CASSLQAGPSYEQYF
TGCGCCAGCAGCTTACAAGCGGGCCCCTCCTACGAGCAGTACTTC
>TRBD1|.|17|TRBJ2-7|TRBV19
CASSSSWDRGSPYEQYF
TGTGCCAGTAGTAGTTCATGGGACAGGGGATCTCCCTACGAGCAGTACTTC
>TRBD1|.|18|TRBJ1-1|TRBV4-3
CASSQNLIGTGTDTEAFF
TGCGCCAGCAGCCAAAATTTAATTGGGACAGGGACGGACACTGAAGCTTTCTTT
>.|.|13|TRBJ1-4|TRBV28
CASSGTSNEKLFF
TGTGCCAGCAGCGGGACCTCGAATGAAAAACTGTTTTTT
>TRBD2|.|16|TRBJ2-1|TRBV11-3
CASSLGLAGPLNEQFF
TGTGCCAGCAGCTTAGGACTAGCGGGCCCACTCAATGAGCAGTTCTTC
>TRBD2|.|15|TRBJ2-7|TRBV6-5
CASRIGLAGNGEQYF
TGTGCCAGCAGGATAGGACTAGCGGGAAACGGCGAGCAGTACTTC
>TRBD2|.|15|TRBJ2-7|TRBV28
CASERGEVKSYEQYF
TGTGCCAGCGAGCGGGGGGAGGTCAAAAGCTACGAGCAGTACTTC
>.|once|14|TRBJ2-5|TRBV14
CASSQGTLGGTQYF
TGTGCCAGCAGCCAGGGGACACTGGGGGGGACCCAGTACTTC
>.|.|15|TRBJ2-1|TRBV28
CASSLVGSPYNEQFF
TGTGCCAGCAGTTTAGTCGGGAGTCCCTACAATGAGCAGTTCTTC
>.|.|13|TRBJ1-1|TRBV4-2
CASSQIKEDQAFF
TGTGCCAGCAGCCAGATTAAGGAGGACCAAGCTTTCTTT
>TRBD2|.|14|TRBJ2-7|TRBV27
CATARGVSGDEQYF
TGTGCCACCGCCCGGGGGGTTTCGGGAGACGAGCAGTACTTC
>.|.|13|TRBJ1-1|TRBV4-3
CASSQIVRTEAFF
TGCGCCAGCAGCCAGATAGTTAGGACTGAAGCTTTCTTT
>.|once|16|TRBJ2-1|TRBV5-1
CASSLAGAVSYNEQFF
TGCGCCAGCAGCTTGGCAGGGGCAGTTTCCTACAATGAGCAGTTCTTC
>.|.|12|TRBJ1-2|TRBV7-8
CASRGLWGGYTF
TGTGCCAGCAGGGGTCTGTGGGGTGGCTACACCTTC
>.|.|16|TRBJ2-5|TRBV24-1
CATSDPNLASGETQYF
TGTGCCACCAGTGACCCCAACCTAGCGTCCGGAGAGACCCAGTACTTC
>.|.|13|TRBJ2-1|TRBV19
CASSLGQRNEQFF
TGTGCCAGTAGTCTCGGACAGCGCAATGAGCAGTTCTTC
>TRBD1|.|14|TRBJ2-7|TRBV2
CASRGTGGDYEQYF
TGTGCCAGCAGGGGGACAGGGGGGGACTACGAGCAGTACTTC
>.|.|13|TRBJ2-5|TRBV3-1/TRBV3-2
CASSGTPRETQYF
TGTGCCAGCAGCGGGACCCCCCGGGAGACCCAGTACTTC
>.|.|14|TRBJ2-7|TRBV6-5
CASNTRGRPYEQYF
TGTGCCAGCAACACAAGGGGCCGCCCCTACGAGCAGTACTTC
>TRBD2|.|16|TRBJ2-1|TRBV9
CASSVGMREGGYEQFF
TGTGCCAGCAGCGTAGGTATGCGGGAGGGTGGATATGAGCAGTTCTTC
>.|.|15|TRBJ2-7|TRBV5-1
CASSPVRAESYEQYF
TGCGCCAGCAGCCCGGTCAGGGCGGAGTCCTACGAGCAGTACTTC
>TRBD1|.|15|TRBJ1-1|TRBV5-4
CASSSSTGENTEAFF
TGTGCCAGCAGCTCATCAACAGGGGAGAACACTGAAGCTTTCTTT
>.|.|14|TRBJ2-1|TRBV3-1/TRBV3-2
CASRSGITGGEQFF
TGTGCCAGCAGATCCGGGATCACCGGGGGTGAGCAGTTCTTC
>.|.|16|TRBJ2-1|TRBV15
CATSRDVGSSYNEQFF
TGTGCCACCAGCAGAGATGTGGGAAGCTCCTACAATGAGCAGTTCTTC
>.|.|13|TRBJ2-7|TRBV27
CASRADYSYEQYF
TGTGCCAGCAGAGCGGACTACTCCTACGAGCAGTACTTC
>TRBD2|.|15|TRBJ2-1|TRBV11-2
CASSELAGGQNEQFF
TGTGCCAGCAGCGAACTAGCGGGAGGGCAAAATGAGCAGTTCTTC
>.|once|14|TRBJ2-5|TRBV28
CASSLGQSQETQYF
TGTGCCAGCAGTTTAGGCCAATCCCAAGAGACCCAGTACTTC
>.|.|15|TRBJ2-1|TRBV29-1
CSVVREARSYNEQFF
TGCAGCGTTGTAAGGGAGGCCCGCTCCTACAATGAGCAGTTCTTC
>TRBD2|.|14|TRBJ2-2|TRBV30
CAWGAGGPTGELFF
TGTGCCTGGGGGGCGGGAGGGCCTACCGGGGAGCTGTTTTTT
>.|.|13|TRBJ2-7|TRBV27
CASSSGSLNEQYF
TGTGCCAGCAGCTCCGGGTCCCTTAACGAGCAGTACTTC
>.|few|14|TRBJ1-1|TRBV19
CASSMGTLNTEAFF
TGTGCCAGTAGTATGGGAACATTGAACACTGAAGCTTTCTTT
>.|.|15|TRBJ2-1|TRBV19
CASNPTQSSYNEQFF
TGTGCCAGTAACCCCACCCAGAGCTCCTACAATGAGCAGTTCTTC
>.|.|15|TRBJ2-3|TRBV7-3
CASSLNQGSTDTQYF
TGTGCCAGCAGCTTAAATCAGGGGTCCACAGATACGCAGTATTTT
>.|.|15|TRBJ1-1|TRBV27
CASSPGPGMNTEAFF
TGTGCCAGCAGTCCAGGACCGGGGATGAACACTGAAGCTTTCTTT
>.|.|14|TRBJ2-7|TRBV6-5
CASSYSPPAYEQYF
TGTGCCAGCAGTTACTCCCCCCCTGCCTACGAGCAGTACTTC
>.|.|14|TRBJ2-5|TRBV28
CASSTLGGGETQYF
TGTGCCAGCAGTACACTCGGGGGCGGGGAGACCCAGTACTTC
>.|.|14|TRBJ1-4|TRBV4-1
CASSQGPFNEKLFF
TGCGCCAGCAGCCAAGGCCCTTTTAATGAAAAACTGTTTTTT
>.|.|15|TRBJ2-7|TRBV3-1/TRBV3-2
CASSARPQGSNEQYF
TGTGCCAGCAGCGCCCGGCCCCAGGGAAGCAACGAGCAGTACTTC
>TRBD1|.|13|TRBJ2-7|TRBV9
CASSGQGSYEQYF
TGTGCCAGCAGCGGACAGGGCTCCTACGAGCAGTACTTC
>TRBD1|.|16|TRBJ2-7|TRBV7-9
CASSSPTLGTGDEQYF
TGTGCCAGCAGCTCCCCCACCCTCGGGACAGGGGACGAGCAGTACTTC
>.|.|15|TRBJ1-4|TRBV5-1
CASRPEGARGEKLFF
TGCGCCAGCAGACCCGAAGGGGCCCGAGGTGAAAAACTGTTTTTT